The entry that follows covers one TCR beta chain sequence. Its antigen remains unidentified. The CDR3 has 15 amino acids. CDR1 and CDR2 (germline): SGHTA, FQGNSA. After removal of 3 bases from V and 4 bases from J, the junction contained 3 bases not matched to a gene. This record belongs to a study of Ad26.COV2.S vaccination and SARS-CoV-2 variants. Study-wide results and limits: After vaccination, substantial breadth of spike-specific CD8+ and CD4+ responses was reported. It was vaccine recipients, not placebo recipients, who had the higher spike-specific TCR breadth.

Some clones are missing from TCRdb's copy, which holds only in-frame ones; the method was immunoSEQ multiplex PCR. The sample includes roughly 100,000 clones, over 60% seen only once; the top ten take approximately 15%. The TCR comes from a human donor who had recovered from COVID-19. The sample was peripheral blood, taken after recovery from COVID-19. The chain joins TRBV7-2 to TRBJ2-1, with 10 bases aligning to TRBD1. This CDR3 reads CASSLTGQGYNEQFF. The CDR3 DNA reads TGTGCCAGCAGCTTGACGGGACAGGGGTACAATGAGCAGTTCTTC.